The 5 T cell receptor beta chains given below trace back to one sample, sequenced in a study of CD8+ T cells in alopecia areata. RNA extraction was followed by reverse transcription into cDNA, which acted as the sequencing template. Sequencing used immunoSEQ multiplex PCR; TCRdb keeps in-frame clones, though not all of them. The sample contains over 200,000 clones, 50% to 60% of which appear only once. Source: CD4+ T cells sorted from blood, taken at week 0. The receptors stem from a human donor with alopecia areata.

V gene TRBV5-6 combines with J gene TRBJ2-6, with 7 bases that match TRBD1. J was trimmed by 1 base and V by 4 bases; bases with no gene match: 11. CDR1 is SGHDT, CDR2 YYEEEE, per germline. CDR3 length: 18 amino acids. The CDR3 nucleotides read TGTGCCAGCAGCCAAACTAAGGACAGGAGATCTGGGGCCAACGTCCTGACTTTC. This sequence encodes CASSQTKDRRSGANVLTF.

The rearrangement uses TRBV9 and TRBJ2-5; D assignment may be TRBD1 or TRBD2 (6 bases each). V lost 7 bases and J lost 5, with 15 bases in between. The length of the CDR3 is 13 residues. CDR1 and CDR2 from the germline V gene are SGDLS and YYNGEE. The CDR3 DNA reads TGTGCCAGCTCCTCGGGGGCTGGGGAGACCCAGTACTTC. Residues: CASSSGAGETQYF.

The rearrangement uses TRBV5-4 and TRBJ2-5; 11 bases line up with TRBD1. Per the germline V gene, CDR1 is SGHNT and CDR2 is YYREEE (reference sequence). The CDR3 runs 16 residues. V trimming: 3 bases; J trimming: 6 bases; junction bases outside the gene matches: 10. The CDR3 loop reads CASSSPGTGGSQTQYF. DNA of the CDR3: TGTGCCAGCAGCTCCCCCGGGACAGGGGGATCTCAGACCCAGTACTTC.

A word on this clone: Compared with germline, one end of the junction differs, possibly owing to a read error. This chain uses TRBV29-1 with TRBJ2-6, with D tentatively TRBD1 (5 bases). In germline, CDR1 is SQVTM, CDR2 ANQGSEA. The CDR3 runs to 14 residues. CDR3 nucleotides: TGCAGCGTTGTGGGTGCCTCTGGGGCCAACGTCCTGGCTTTC. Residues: CSVVGASGANVLAF. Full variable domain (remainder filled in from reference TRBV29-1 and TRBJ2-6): SAVISQKPSRDICQRGTSLTIQCQVDSQVTMMFWYRQQPGQSLTLIATANQGSEATYESGFVIDKFPISRPNLTFSTLTVSNMSPEDSSIYLCSVVGASGANVLAFGAGSRLTVL.

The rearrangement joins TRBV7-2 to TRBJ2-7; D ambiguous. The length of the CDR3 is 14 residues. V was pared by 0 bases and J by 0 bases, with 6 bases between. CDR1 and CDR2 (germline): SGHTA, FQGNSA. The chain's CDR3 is CASSLAGSSYEQYF. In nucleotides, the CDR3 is TGTGCCAGCAGCTTAGCCGGTAGCTCCTACGAGCAGTACTTC.